The source of this TCR beta chain is a study of OX40 agonist ivuxolimab in advanced cancers. A note on the overall study: Ivuxolimab was an agonistic, fully human IgG2 monoclonal antibody directed against OX40 (CD134), a costimulatory receptor. Intravenous ivuxolimab was administered to patients every 2 weeks at six dose levels: 0.01, 0.1, 0.3, 1.5, 3 and 10 mg/kg. Of the roughly 52 patients in dose escalation, some 20 had hepatocellular carcinoma, roughly 15 had melanoma, 9 had renal cell carcinoma and 9 had head and neck cancer. A male proportion of 75% to 85% and a mean age of around 60 years, ranging from 23 to 79, were recorded for the dose-escalation cohort. Patients were allowed to have had prior anti-PD-1, anti-PD-L1 or anti-CTLA-4 therapy, and approximately 39% of the dose-escalation patients had been treated with checkpoint inhibitors. Partial responses occurred in three dose-escalation patients: two with cutaneous melanoma and one with hepatocellular carcinoma. The purpose of peripheral TCRbeta sequencing was to test whether ivuxolimab changed TCR sequence diversity and led to clonal T-cell expansion. The paper covers the monotherapy dose-escalation part of the phase I ivuxolimab trial, which included N ≈ 50 patients. On the study overall, not on this receptor specifically: Low levels of normalized T-cell clonal expansion were also seen in some patients who did not respond. Which antigens the clonally expanded peripheral T cells were specific for was not determined. At doses of 0.1 to 3.0 mg/kg, clonal expansion of both CD4+ and CD8+ blood T cells was observed from baseline to week 6. On average, CD8+ T cells showed more expanded clones than CD4+ T cells after ivuxolimab. In partial responders in the 0.1-3.0 mg/kg groups, normalized peripheral clonal expansion was found to be among the lowest, especially among CD8+ T cells.

For sequencing of the TCRbeta CDR3 region, genomic DNA was extracted from the sorted cells. The immunoSEQ Assay was used to sequence the TCRbeta CDR3 regions. Imported from immuneACCESS, the table was reduced by TCRdb to in-frame sequences with V and J called. These copies leave out some clones; in studies compared against another copy, an unresolved V gene accounts for under half, and the cause of the remainder is not known. In all, the sample holds approximately 38,000 clones, and around 92% of those were seen once. The ten largest clones capture more than 9% of the sample. The trial excluded patients who had a history of autoimmune disease or who were on systemic immunosuppression. Peripheral blood for TCR sequencing was drawn from every dose cohort at baseline, at cycle 4 day 1 and at cycle 7 day 1. Samples came from an open-label, multicenter, first-in-human phase I dose-escalation trial of ivuxolimab. Adults with locally advanced or metastatic melanoma, renal cell, hepatocellular, or head and neck squamous cell carcinoma were enrolled in the trial. Before TCR sequencing, CD4+ T cells and CD8+ T cells from peripheral blood were sorted into separate populations.

A word on this clone: Its antigen has not been determined. One base away there is no much larger clone; base qualities are not given.

Its CDR3 holds 14 amino acids, cysteine through phenylalanine. Only the CDR3 DNA stays, 42 bases, in frame from base 1. CDR1 and CDR2 are drawn from the germline V gene: MNHEY, SVGAGI. V sheds 0 bases and J sheds 4 bases, leaving 9 bases between their ends. The rearranged chain carries TRBV6-5 and TRBJ1-1, and TRBD1 may be the D gene, going by 5 matching bases. Here the sequenced sample was CD4+ or CD8+ T cells sorted from blood, taken in a trial of the OX40 agonist ivuxolimab. The sequence was collected from an adult with an advanced solid tumor such as melanoma, head and neck, liver or kidney cancer. The nucleotides are TGTGCCAGCAGTTACTCCTCCAGGGTCACTGAAGCTTTCTTT. Its coded protein is CASSYSSRVTEAFF.